The source of this T cell receptor beta chain is a study of T cell responses to AZD1222 COVID-19 vaccine. The study, taken as a whole, reports: A mostly white British donor set with more females was recruited, and clonal diversity was possibly underestimated. Repertoire sampling happened only post peak T cell response.

This clone has only one observation. Its specificity is unknown. Sequencing used immunoSEQ multiplex PCR; TCRdb keeps in-frame clones, though not all of them. The data hold about 63,000 clones, with 65% to 90% observed a single time. The sequenced sample was peripheral blood, obtained on day 0 of AZD1222 vaccination. The receptor comes from an adult in good health.

Written as DNA, the CDR3 is TGCGCCAGCAGCCTTGGTGGGGGAAACACCATATATTTT. As protein: CASSLGGGNTIYF. The V call is TRBV5-1, the J call TRBJ1-3; no definite D call. This CDR3 contains 13 residues. The V and J ends lost 4 bases and 4 bases respectively, with 9 bases between them. The germline V gene encodes CDR1 SGHRS and CDR2 YFSETQ. The whole variable domain, remainder taken from reference TRBV5-1 and TRBJ1-3, is KAGVTQTPRYLIKTRGQQVTLSCSPISGHRSVSWYQQTPGQGLQFLFEYFSETQRNKGNFPGRFSGRQFSNSRSEMNVSTLELGDSALYLCASSLGGGNTIYFGEGSWLTVV.